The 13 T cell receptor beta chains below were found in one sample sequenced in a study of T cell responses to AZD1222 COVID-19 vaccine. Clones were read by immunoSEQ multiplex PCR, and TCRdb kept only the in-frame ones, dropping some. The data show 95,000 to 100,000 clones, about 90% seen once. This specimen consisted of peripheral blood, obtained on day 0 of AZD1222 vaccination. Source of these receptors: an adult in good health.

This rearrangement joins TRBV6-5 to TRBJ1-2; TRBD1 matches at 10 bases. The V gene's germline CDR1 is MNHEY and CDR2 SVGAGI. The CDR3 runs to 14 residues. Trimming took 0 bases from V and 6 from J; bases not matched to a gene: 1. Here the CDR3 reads CASSYSTGGNGYTF. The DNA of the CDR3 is TGTGCCAGCAGTTACTCGACAGGGGGCAATGGCTACACCTTC.

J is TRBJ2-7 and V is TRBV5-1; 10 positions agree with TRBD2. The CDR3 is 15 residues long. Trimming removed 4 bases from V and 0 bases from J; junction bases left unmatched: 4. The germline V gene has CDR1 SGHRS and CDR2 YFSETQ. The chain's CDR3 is CASSLSGRASYEQYF. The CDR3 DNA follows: TGCGCCAGCAGCCTGAGCGGGAGGGCCTCCTACGAGCAGTACTTC.

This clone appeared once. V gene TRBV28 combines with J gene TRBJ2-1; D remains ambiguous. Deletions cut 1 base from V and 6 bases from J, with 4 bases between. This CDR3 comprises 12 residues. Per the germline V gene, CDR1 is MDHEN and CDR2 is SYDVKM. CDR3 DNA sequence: TGTGCCAGCAGTTTATCCCTCAATGAGCAGTTCTTC. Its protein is CASSLSLNEQFF.

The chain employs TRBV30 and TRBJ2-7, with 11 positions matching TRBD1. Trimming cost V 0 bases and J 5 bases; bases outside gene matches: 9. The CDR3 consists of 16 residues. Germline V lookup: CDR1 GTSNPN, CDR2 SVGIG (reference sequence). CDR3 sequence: CAWSVPDRGRGNEQYF. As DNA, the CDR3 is TGTGCCTGGAGTGTACCGGACAGGGGGCGAGGTAACGAGCAGTACTTC.

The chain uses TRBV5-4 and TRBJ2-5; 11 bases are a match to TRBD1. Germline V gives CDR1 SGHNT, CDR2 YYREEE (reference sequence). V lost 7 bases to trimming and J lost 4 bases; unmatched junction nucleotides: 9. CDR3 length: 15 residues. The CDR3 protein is CASHWRDRGGETQYF. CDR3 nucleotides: TGTGCCAGCCACTGGCGGGACAGGGGGGGAGAGACCCAGTACTTC.

The CDR3 nucleotides read TGTGCCAGTAGTATTTCGCAGGGGGCGACCGACGAGCAGTACTTC. It translates to CASSISQGATDEQYF. V usage is TRBV19 and J usage is TRBJ2-7, with 8 bases that match TRBD1. Per the germline V gene, CDR1 is LNHDA and CDR2 is SQIVND (reference sequence). The CDR3 totals 15 residues. V lost 3 bases and J lost 5; bases outside the gene matches: 9.

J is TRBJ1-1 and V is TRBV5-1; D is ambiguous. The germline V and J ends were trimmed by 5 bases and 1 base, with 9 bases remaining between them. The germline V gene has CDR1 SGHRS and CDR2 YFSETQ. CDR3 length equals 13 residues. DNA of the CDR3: TGCGCCAGCAGTTCCTACGAGAACACTGAAGCTTTCTTT. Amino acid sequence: CASSSYENTEAFF.

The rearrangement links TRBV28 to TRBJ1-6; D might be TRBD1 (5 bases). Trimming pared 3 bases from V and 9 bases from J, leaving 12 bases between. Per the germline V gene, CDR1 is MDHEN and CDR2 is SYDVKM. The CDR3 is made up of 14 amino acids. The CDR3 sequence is CASSLEGLSSPLHF. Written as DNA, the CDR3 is TGTGCCAGCAGTTTGGAGGGACTGAGTTCACCCCTCCACTTT.

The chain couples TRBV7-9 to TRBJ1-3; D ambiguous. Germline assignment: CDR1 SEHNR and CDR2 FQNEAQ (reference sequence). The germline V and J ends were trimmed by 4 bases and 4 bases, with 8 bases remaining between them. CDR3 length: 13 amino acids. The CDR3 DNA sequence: TGTGCCAGCAGCTACTCTACGGGAAACACCATATATTTT. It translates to CASSYSTGNTIYF.

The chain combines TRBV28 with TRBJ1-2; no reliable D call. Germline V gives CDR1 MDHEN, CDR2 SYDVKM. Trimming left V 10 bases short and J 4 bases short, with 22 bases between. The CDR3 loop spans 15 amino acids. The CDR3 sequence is CATTPGRKVAYGYTF. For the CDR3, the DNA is TGTGCCACTACGCCGGGAAGGAAGGTTGCCTATGGCTACACCTTC.

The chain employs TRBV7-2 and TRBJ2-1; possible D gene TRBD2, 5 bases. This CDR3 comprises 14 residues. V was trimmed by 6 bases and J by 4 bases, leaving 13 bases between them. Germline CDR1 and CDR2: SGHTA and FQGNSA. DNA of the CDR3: TGTGCCAGCAGTGGCACTCGAGGGTACAATGAGCAGTTCTTC. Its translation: CASSGTRGYNEQFF.

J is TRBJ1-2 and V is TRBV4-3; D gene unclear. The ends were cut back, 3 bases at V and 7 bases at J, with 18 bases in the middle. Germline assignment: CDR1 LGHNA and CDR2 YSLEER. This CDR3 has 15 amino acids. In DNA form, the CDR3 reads TGCGCCAGCAGCCATCCCCTGGGAGGACTATCTGGCTACACCTTC. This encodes CASSHPLGGLSGYTF.

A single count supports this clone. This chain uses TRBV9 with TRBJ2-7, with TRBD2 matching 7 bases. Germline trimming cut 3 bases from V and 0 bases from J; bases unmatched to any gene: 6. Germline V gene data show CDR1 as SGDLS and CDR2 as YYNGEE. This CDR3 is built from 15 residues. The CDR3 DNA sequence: TGTGCCAGCAGCGAGGGGAGGGAGGGCTCCTACGAGCAGTACTTC. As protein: CASSEGREGSYEQYF.